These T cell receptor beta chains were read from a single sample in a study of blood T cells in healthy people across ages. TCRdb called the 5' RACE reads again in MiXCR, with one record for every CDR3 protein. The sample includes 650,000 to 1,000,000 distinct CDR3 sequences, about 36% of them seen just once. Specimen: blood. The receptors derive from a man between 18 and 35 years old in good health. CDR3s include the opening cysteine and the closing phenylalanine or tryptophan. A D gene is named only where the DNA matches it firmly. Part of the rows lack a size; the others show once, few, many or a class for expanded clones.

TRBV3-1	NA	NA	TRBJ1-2	CASSQEGVGGYTF	TGTGCCAGCAGCCAAGAGGGGGTTGGAGGCTACACCTTC
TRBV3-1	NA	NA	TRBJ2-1	CASSHLGDNEQFF	TGTGCCAGCAGCCACCTGGGGGACAATGAGCAGTTCTTC
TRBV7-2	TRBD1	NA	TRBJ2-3	CASSRRQGVDTQYF	TGTGCCAGCAGCCGCCGGCAGGGGGTTGATACGCAGTATTTT
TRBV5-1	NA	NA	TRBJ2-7	CASSPGTTSWEQYF	TGCGCCAGCAGCCCCGGGACGACCTCTTGGGAGCAGTACTTC
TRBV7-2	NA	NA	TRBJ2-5	CASSSTYYQETQYF	TGTGCCAGCAGCTCTACCTATTACCAAGAGACCCAGTACTTC
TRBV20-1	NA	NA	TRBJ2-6	CSARLSRVSGANVLTF	TGCAGTGCTAGATTGTCAAGGGTCTCTGGGGCCAACGTCCTGACTTTC
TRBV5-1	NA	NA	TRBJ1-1	CASSFGRATEAFF	TGCGCCAGCAGCTTCGGCCGGGCCACTGAAGCTTTCTTT
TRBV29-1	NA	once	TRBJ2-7	CSVKLPTGSGLYEQYF	TGCAGCGTTAAGTTGCCCACGGGATCCGGGCTCTACGAGCAGTACTTC
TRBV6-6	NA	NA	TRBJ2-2	CASSYSMEGARGGELFF	TGTGCCAGCAGTTACTCGATGGAGGGGGCTCGGGGCGGGGAGCTGTTTTTT
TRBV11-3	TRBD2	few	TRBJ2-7	CASSLALAGDYEQYF	TGTGCCAGCAGCTTGGCCCTAGCGGGAGACTACGAGCAGTACTTC
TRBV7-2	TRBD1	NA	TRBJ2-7	CASSILQGASYNEQYF	TGTGCCAGCAGCATCTTACAGGGGGCCTCCTACAATGAGCAGTACTTC
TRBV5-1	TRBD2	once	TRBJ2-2	CASSLRTSGNTGELFF	TGCGCCAGCAGCTTACGGACTAGCGGGAACACCGGGGAGCTGTTTTTT
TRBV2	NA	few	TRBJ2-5	CASRPTDQETQYF	TGTGCCAGCAGGCCGACAGACCAAGAGACCCAGTACTTC
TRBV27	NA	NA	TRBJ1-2	CASSRQNAYGYTF	TGTGCCAGCAGTCGACAGAATGCCTATGGCTACACCTTC
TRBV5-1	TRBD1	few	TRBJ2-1	CASSLRTGVPAEQFF	TGCGCCAGCAGCCTACGGACAGGGGTCCCCGCTGAGCAGTTCTTC
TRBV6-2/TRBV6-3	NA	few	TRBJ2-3	CASRMYGTPSTDTQYF	TGTGCCAGCAGGATGTATGGGACACCTAGCACAGATACGCAGTATTTT
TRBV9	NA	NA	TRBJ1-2	CATSNRGDGYTF	TGTGCCACGTCCAATCGGGGGGACGGCTACACCTTC
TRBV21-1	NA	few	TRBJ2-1	CASSIIAGASYNEQFF	TGTGCCAGCAGCATAATAGCGGGGGCTTCCTACAATGAGCAGTTCTTC
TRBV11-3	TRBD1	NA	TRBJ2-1	CASSLMGQGANEQFF	TGTGCCAGCAGCTTAATGGGACAGGGGGCAAATGAGCAGTTCTTC
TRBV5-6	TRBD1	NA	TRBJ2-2	CASLPFGTGFTGELFF	TGTGCCAGCTTGCCCTTCGGGACAGGGTTCACCGGGGAGCTGTTTTTT
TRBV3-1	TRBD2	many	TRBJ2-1	CASSPIAGGYNEQFF	TGTGCCAGCAGCCCCATAGCGGGGGGATACAATGAGCAGTTCTTC
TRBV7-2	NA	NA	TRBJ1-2	CASSSLNHGYTF	TGTGCCAGCAGCTCCCTTAACCATGGCTACACCTTC
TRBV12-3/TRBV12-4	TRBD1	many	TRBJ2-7	CASSLDRGNEQYF	TGTGCCAGCAGCCTCGACAGGGGGAACGAGCAGTACTTC
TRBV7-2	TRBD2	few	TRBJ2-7	CASSLASGGLYEQYF	TGTGCCAGCAGCTTAGCTAGCGGGGGACTCTACGAGCAGTACTTC
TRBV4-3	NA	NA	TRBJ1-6	CASSREYLGLDNSPLHF	TGCGCCAGCAGCCGAGAATACTTAGGGTTAGATAATTCACCCCTCCACTTT
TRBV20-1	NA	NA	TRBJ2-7	CSAQDREGRYEQYF	TGCAGTGCTCAAGACAGGGAGGGCCGCTACGAGCAGTACTTC
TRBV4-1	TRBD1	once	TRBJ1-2	CASSQVSGTGALYTF	TGCGCCAGCAGCCAAGTTAGTGGGACAGGGGCCCTTTACACCTTC